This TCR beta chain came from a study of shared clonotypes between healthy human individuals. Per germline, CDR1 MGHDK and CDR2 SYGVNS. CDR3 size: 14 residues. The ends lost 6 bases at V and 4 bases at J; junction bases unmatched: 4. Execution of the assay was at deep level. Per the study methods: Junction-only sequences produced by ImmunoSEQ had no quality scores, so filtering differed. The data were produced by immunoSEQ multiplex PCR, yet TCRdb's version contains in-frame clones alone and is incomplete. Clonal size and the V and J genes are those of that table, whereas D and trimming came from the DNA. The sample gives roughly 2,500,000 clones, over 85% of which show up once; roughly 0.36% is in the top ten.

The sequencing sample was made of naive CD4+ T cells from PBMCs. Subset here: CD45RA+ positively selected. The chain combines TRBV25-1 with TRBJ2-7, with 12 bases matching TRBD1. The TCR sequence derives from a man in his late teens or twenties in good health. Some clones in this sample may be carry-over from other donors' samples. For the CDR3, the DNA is TGTGCCAGCAGGGGGACAGGGGGCTGGTACGAGCAGTACTTC. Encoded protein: CASRGTGGWYEQYF.